This T cell receptor (beta chain) was found in a study of graft-versus-host responses after intestinal transplantation. This CDR3 has 13 residues. The germline V gene has CDR1 SGHNT and CDR2 YYREEE (reference sequence). Trimming pared 5 bases from V and 5 bases from J, leaving 11 bases between. Method: immunoSEQ multiplex PCR; TCRdb's copy keeps in-frame clones and lacks some. The data show tens of thousands of clones, over 80% seen once. Note on this clone: Its antigen is currently unknown.

V is TRBV5-4 and J is TRBJ2-1; D is uncertain. This clonotype originated in a human donor who received an intestinal transplant. Sample: unstimulated CD8+ T cells sorted from spleen or lymph node cells, taken before intestinal transplant. The CDR3 is CASRYGSNNEQFF. The CDR3 DNA is TGTGCCAGCAGATACGGATCAAACAATGAGCAGTTCTTC. The full variable domain, its missing parts supplied by reference TRBV5-4 and TRBJ2-1, is ETGVTQSPTHLIKTRGQQVTLRCSSQSGHNTVSWYQQALGQGPQFIFQYYREEENGRGNFPPRFSGLQFPNYSSELNVNALELDDSALYLCASRYGSNNEQFFGPGTRLTVL.